Listed below are T cell receptor beta chains from one sample, sequenced in a study of Ad26.COV2.S vaccination and SARS-CoV-2 variants. TCRdb keeps only in-frame clones here, not all; method: immunoSEQ multiplex PCR. Among approximately 420,000 clones, around nine tenths were seen once, and the ten largest hold roughly 3%. The sequenced sample was peripheral blood, obtained in a trial of Ad26.COV2.S vaccine versus placebo. The receptors shown here come from a person aged 18-60 years who received the Ad26.COV2.S COVID-19 vaccine or a placebo. CDR3s include the opening cysteine and the closing phenylalanine or tryptophan. Each record gives: J gene, D gene, V gene, clone size, CDR3 DNA, CDR3 protein. D genes are given only for firm matches. The listing skips clone size in some rows; elsewhere it reads once, few, many or a size class.

TRBJ1-2 . TRBV6-5 . TGTGCCAACAGGAGGGATGGAGGCTACACCTTC CANRRDGGYTF
TRBJ1-5 . TRBV3-1/TRBV3-2 . TGTGCCAGCAGCCCAGCAGATAGCAATCAGCCCCAGCATTTT CASSPADSNQPQHF
TRBJ1-1 . TRBV9 . TGTGCCAGCAGCGTAAAGGGGTCGGGCACTGAAGCTTTCTTT CASSVKGSGTEAFF
TRBJ1-2 . TRBV4-1 . TGCGCCAGCAGCCTTACCAAGGACGCTTGGTATGGCTACACCTTC CASSLTKDAWYGYTF
TRBJ2-2 TRBD1 TRBV19 . TGTGCCAGTAGTAGACAGGGGAACCCCGGGGAGCTGTTTTTT CASSRQGNPGELFF
TRBJ2-5 TRBD1 TRBV5-3 . TGTGCCAGCGACAGGGTCCAAGAGACCCAGTACTTC CASDRVQETQYF
TRBJ1-2 . TRBV4-2 . TGTGCCAGCAGCCAAGATGTGGTTAACTATGGCTACACCTTC CASSQDVVNYGYTF
TRBJ1-1 . TRBV4-1 . TGCGCCAGCAGCCAGCCTCTGGGGAAGGGGACGGCTTTCTTT CASSQPLGKGTAFF
TRBJ2-6 TRBD1 TRBV5-1 . TGCGCCAGCAGCTTACAGGGGGTCTCTGGGGCCAACGTCCTGACTTTC CASSLQGVSGANVLTF
TRBJ1-5 . TRBV2 . TGTGCCAGCAGTGAAACGAAGCAGCCCCAGCATTTT CASSETKQPQHF
TRBJ1-1 . TRBV7-9 . TGTGCCAGCAGTTCCGAAGGGAGCCTTGAAGCTTTCTTT CASSSEGSLEAFF
TRBJ2-2 . TRBV25-1 once TGTGCCAGCAGTGATCCCGGGACATCGTACACCGGGGAGCTGTTTTTT CASSDPGTSYTGELFF
TRBJ2-7 TRBD1 TRBV6-4 . TGTGCCAGCAGTCCCGGGACAGGGACAAGATACTACGAGCAGTACTTC CASSPGTGTRYYEQYF
TRBJ1-2 TRBD1 TRBV6-1 . TGTGCCAGCAGTGAGGAAGCGACAGGGGTGTCGGTTGGCTACACCTTC CASSEEATGVSVGYTF
TRBJ2-1 . TRBV2 . TGTGCCAGCGGTGGGGCAGTCTCCTACAATGAGCAGTTCTTC CASGGAVSYNEQFF
TRBJ2-1 . TRBV6-6 . TGTGCCAGCAGTTACGTCTACAATGAGCAGTTCTTC CASSYVYNEQFF
TRBJ1-2 TRBD1 TRBV11-2 . TGTGCCAGCAGCTTAGGACAGGGGTATTACGTCCGCGGTGGCTACACCTTC CASSLGQGYYVRGGYTF
TRBJ2-1 TRBD2 TRBV18 . TGTGCCAGCTCACCCGGGGGGGGTTCCTACAATGAGCAGTTCTTC CASSPGGGSYNEQFF
TRBJ1-1 . TRBV29-1 . TGCAGCGCCCGAATCGACGGGCAGGGTACTGAAGCTTTCTTT CSARIDGQGTEAFF
TRBJ2-5 . TRBV7-9 . TGTGCCAGCAGCTCCCCGGGATCCGTGAGGGGGACCCAGTACTTC CASSSPGSVRGTQYF
TRBJ2-3 TRBD1 TRBV2 once TGTGCCAGCAGCCTGGACAGGGGCACAGATACGCAGTATTTT CASSLDRGTDTQYF
TRBJ1-5 . TRBV19 . TGTGCCAGTAACATCCAGGTTTATAGCAATCAGCCCCAGCATTTT CASNIQVYSNQPQHF
TRBJ1-4 TRBD1 TRBV2 . TGTGCCAGCAGGTGGGCGCAGGGGGGAAATGAAAAACTGTTTTTT CASRWAQGGNEKLFF
TRBJ1-1 . TRBV29-1 . TGCAGCGTCCACTACAACACTGAAGCTTTCTTT CSVHYNTEAFF
TRBJ1-1 . TRBV5-4 once TGTGCCAGCAGCTTGGACAGACTGAACACTGAAGCTTTCTTT CASSLDRLNTEAFF
TRBJ1-1 TRBD1 TRBV5-1 . TGCGCCAGCAGCTTGAATACAGGGGGCCCTGAAGCTTTCTTT CASSLNTGGPEAFF
TRBJ1-1 . TRBV18 . TGTGCCAGCTCACCCTCACCTATGAACACTGAAGCTTTCTTT CASSPSPMNTEAFF
TRBJ1-5 . TRBV6-5 . TGTGCCAGCAGGAGCAATACGGGCAGCAATCAGCCCCAGCATTTT CASRSNTGSNQPQHF
TRBJ2-7 . TRBV10-2 . TGCGCCAGCAGTGACTCTTTAGGACAGAGTTTTCCCTACGAGCAGTACTTC CASSDSLGQSFPYEQYF
TRBJ1-1 . TRBV1 once TGCACCAGCAGCCCACCCCTCGGGGTCGAACCCCACACTGAAGCTTTCTTT CTSSPPLGVEPHTEAFF
TRBJ2-1 . TRBV11-2 . TGTGCCAGCAGCTTATTCTCGGGGGCCGGACTTGCGGATGAGCAGTTCTTC CASSLFSGAGLADEQFF